This TCR beta chain came from a study of T-cell reconstitution after alpha-beta-depleted transplantation in children. Study-wide findings and caveats: Reports say that about two months after transplant, the alpha-beta T cells came out of several hundred graft clones that had expanded.

Germline-derived CDR1 and CDR2 are MNHEY and SMNVEV (reference sequence). CDR3 length: 14 residues. Trimming removed 0 bases from V and 6 bases from J, with 11 bases in between. With regard to this clonotype: Its antigen remains unknown.

Unique molecular identifiers tagged the TCRbeta library. TCRdb passed the PCR reads through MiXCR, listing each CDR3 protein once. The profile shows 700,000 to 950,000 distinct CDR3 sequences, approximately 15% of them singletons. The origin of this receptor is a male patient between 5 and 17 years old who had a stem cell transplant for acute lymphoblastic leukemia, so the T cells may come from the graft donor. Source: PBMCs, mostly from graft donor cells, taken 360 days after TCRalphabeta/CD19-depleted stem cell transplant. This chain joins TRBV27 and TRBJ1-1; possible D gene TRBD1, 5 bases. The CDR3: CASSLSRGGAEAFF. DNA for the CDR3: TGTGCCAGCAGTTTATCGCGGGGAGGGGCTGAAGCTTTCTTT.